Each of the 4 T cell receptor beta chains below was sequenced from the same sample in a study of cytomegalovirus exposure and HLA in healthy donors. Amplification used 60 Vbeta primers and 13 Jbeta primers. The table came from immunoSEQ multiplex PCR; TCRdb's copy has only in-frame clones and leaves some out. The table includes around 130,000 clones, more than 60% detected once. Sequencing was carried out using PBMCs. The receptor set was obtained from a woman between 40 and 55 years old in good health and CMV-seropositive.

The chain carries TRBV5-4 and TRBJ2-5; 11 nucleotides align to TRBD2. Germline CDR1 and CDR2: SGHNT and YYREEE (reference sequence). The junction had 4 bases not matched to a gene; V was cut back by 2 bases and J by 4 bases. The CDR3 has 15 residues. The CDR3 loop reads CASSLTSGGSETQYF. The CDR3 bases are TGTGCCAGCAGCTTAACTAGCGGGGGATCAGAGACCCAGTACTTC.

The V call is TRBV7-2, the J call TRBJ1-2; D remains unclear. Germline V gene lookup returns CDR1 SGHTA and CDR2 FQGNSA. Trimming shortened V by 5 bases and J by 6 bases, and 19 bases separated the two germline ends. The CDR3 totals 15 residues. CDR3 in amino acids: CASSAWALSLNGYTF. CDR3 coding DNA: TGTGCCAGCAGCGCTTGGGCCCTCTCCCTAAATGGCTACACCTTC.

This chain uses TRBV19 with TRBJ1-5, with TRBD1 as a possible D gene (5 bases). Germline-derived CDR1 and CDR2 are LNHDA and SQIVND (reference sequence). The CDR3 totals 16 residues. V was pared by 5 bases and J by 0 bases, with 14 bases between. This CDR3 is CASSLQEQYSNQPQHF. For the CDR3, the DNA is TGTGCCAGTAGTCTACAGGAACAGTATAGCAATCAGCCCCAGCATTTT.

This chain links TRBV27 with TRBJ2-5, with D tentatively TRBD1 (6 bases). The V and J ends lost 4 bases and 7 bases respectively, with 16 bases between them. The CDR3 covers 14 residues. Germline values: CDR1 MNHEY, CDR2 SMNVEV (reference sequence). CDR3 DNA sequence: TGTGCCAGCAGTTCCTCTGACAGGCAGCGGACCCAGTACTTC. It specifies CASSSSDRQRTQYF.